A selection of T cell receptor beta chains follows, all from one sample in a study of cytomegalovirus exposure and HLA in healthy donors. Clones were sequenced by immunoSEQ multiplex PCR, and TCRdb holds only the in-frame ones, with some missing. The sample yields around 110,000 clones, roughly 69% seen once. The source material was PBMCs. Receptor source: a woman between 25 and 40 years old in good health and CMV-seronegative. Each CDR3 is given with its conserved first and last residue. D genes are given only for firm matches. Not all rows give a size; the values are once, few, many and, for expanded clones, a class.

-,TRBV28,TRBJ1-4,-,TGTGCCAGCAGTGGGGGGGGGCCGGGATGGTATGGTGAAAAACTGTTTTTT,CASSGGGPGWYGEKLFF
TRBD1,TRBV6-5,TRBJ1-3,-,TGTGCCAGCAGTTACTCAGGGACAGATGGAAACACCATATATTTT,CASSYSGTDGNTIYF
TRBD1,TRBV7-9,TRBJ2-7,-,TGTGCCAGCAGCGCCCGGGACAGTACATTTTACGAGCAGTACTTC,CASSARDSTFYEQYF
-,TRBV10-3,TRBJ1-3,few,TGTGCCTCCCTCTGGAGCCTCACTGGAAACACCATATATTTT,CASLWSLTGNTIYF
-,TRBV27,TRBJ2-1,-,TGTGCCAGCAGTCTCAGTAAATTGTATGAGCAGTTCTTC,CASSLSKLYEQFF
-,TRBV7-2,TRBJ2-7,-,TGTGCCAGCAGCACCGGACTATCACGAGAGGGGTACGAGCAGTACTTC,CASSTGLSREGYEQYF
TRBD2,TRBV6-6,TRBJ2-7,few,TGTGCCAGCAAACACCTCGGGGGGGGTTACTACGAGCAGTACTTC,CASKHLGGGYYEQYF
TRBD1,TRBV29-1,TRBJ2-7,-,TGCAGCGTTCGCCGGGACAGGGCCTACGAGCAGTACTTC,CSVRRDRAYEQYF
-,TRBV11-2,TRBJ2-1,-,TGTGCCAGCAGCCACGCAGGGAAGGGTAGGCATGAGCAGTTCTTC,CASSHAGKGRHEQFF
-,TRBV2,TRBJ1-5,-,TGTGCCAGCAGTTGGACAGAGGAGCGACCATATAGCAATCAGCCCCAGCATTTT,CASSWTEERPYSNQPQHF